Listed below are T cell receptor beta chains from one sample, sequenced in a study of cytomegalovirus exposure and HLA in healthy donors. Clones were read by immunoSEQ multiplex PCR, and TCRdb kept only the in-frame ones, dropping some. The sample holds roughly 67,000 clones, around 78% seen once. Source material: PBMCs. The receptors originated from a man in his forties or fifties in good health and CMV-seronegative. CDR3s include the opening cysteine and the closing phenylalanine or tryptophan. D genes are given only for firm matches. Clone sizes are given selectively: once, few, many, or a class where the clone is expanded.

v_gene	d_gene	abundance	j_gene	CDR3nt	CDR3aa
TRBV28	-	-	TRBJ1-5	TGTGCCAGCAGTTCGGGACAATATAGCAATCAGCCCCAGCATTTT	CASSSGQYSNQPQHF
TRBV9	-	-	TRBJ2-1	TGTGCCAGCAGCGTAGTCAGCTCCTACAATGAGCAGTTCTTC	CASSVVSSYNEQFF
TRBV7-2	-	-	TRBJ2-5	TGTGCCAGCAGCTTACTTGGAGTCGGACAGTCAAGCGAGACCCAGTACTTC	CASSLLGVGQSSETQYF
TRBV28	-	-	TRBJ1-2	TGTGCCAGCAGTTCAGGGATTCCCCTGAGCTACACCTTC	CASSSGIPLSYTF
TRBV11-2	TRBD2	-	TRBJ2-1	TGTGCCAGCAGCTTAAGGCTAGCGGGACCGGATGAGCAGTTCTTC	CASSLRLAGPDEQFF
TRBV7-6	TRBD2	-	TRBJ2-7	TGTGCCAGCAGCGTGGGGGGGGGTTACTACGAGCAGTACTTC	CASSVGGGYYEQYF
TRBV5-1	TRBD1	-	TRBJ2-1	TGCGCCAGCAGCTCCCGGGACAGAATATCGACATACAATGAGCAGTTCTTC	CASSSRDRISTYNEQFF
TRBV2	-	-	TRBJ1-2	TGTGCCAGCAGTGAAGGACTTAACTATGGCTACACCTTC	CASSEGLNYGYTF
TRBV7-2	-	-	TRBJ1-5	TGTGCCAGCAGCTTAGATCGTGATCAGCCCCAGCATTTT	CASSLDRDQPQHF
TRBV7-2	-	once	TRBJ2-1	TGTGCCAGCAGCTTAGCGCAGGGGTCCTACAATGAGCAGTTCTTC	CASSLAQGSYNEQFF
TRBV5-1	-	-	TRBJ2-3	TGCGCCAGCAGCTTATCCTTGGATACGCAGTATTTT	CASSLSLDTQYF
TRBV11-2	TRBD1	once	TRBJ2-7	TGTGCCAGCAGTCGCCGAACAGGGGCCCACTACGAGCAGTACTTC	CASSRRTGAHYEQYF
TRBV6-1	TRBD1	few	TRBJ1-5	TGTGCCAGCAGGCCCGGGACAGACAATCAGCCCCAGCATTTT	CASRPGTDNQPQHF
TRBV15	TRBD1	-	TRBJ2-7	TGTGCCACCAGCAGAGTTAGACAGGGGGCCCACGAGCAGTACTTC	CATSRVRQGAHEQYF
TRBV19	-	-	TRBJ2-4	TGTGCCACCAGGTCAGGGGTAGACATTCAGTACTTC	CATRSGVDIQYF
TRBV14	-	-	TRBJ2-3	TGTGCCAGCAGCCAGTTCAACACAGATACGCAGTATTTT	CASSQFNTDTQYF
TRBV7-9	TRBD1	-	TRBJ2-7	TGTGCCAGCAGCTTAGTACCGGGACAGCCATACGAGCAGTACTTC	CASSLVPGQPYEQYF
TRBV5-6	TRBD1	-	TRBJ2-1	TGTGCCAGCAGCTTCGGACAGGGGACGAAGCAGTTCTTC	CASSFGQGTKQFF
TRBV9	TRBD2	-	TRBJ2-3	TGTGCCAGCAGCGCTCGTCTAGCGGGGGAGGGCACAGATACGCAGTATTTT	CASSARLAGEGTDTQYF
TRBV7-2	-	-	TRBJ1-5	TGTGCCAGCAGCTCCTTCGGTGGTCAGCCCCAGCATTTT	CASSSFGGQPQHF
TRBV7-9	-	-	TRBJ1-3	TGTGCCAGCTTCGAGAAGGCAGGCGGAAACACCATATATTTT	CASFEKAGGNTIYF
TRBV13	TRBD1	-	TRBJ2-7	TGTGCCAGCAGCTTATGGGTAGCGCGGACAGGGGGCTCCTACGAGCAGTACTTC	CASSLWVARTGGSYEQYF
TRBV10-3	TRBD2	-	TRBJ2-7	TGTGCCATCAGTGAGTCTTACATAGCGGGGAGCTACGAGCAGTACTTC	CAISESYIAGSYEQYF
TRBV6-4	TRBD2	-	TRBJ2-3	TGTGCCAGCAGTGAGGGGGGGAGAAGCACAGATACGCAGTATTTT	CASSEGGRSTDTQYF
TRBV6-6	-	-	TRBJ1-1	TGTGCCAGCGTAGACAACATGAACACTGAAGCTTTCTTT	CASVDNMNTEAFF
TRBV7-8	-	once	TRBJ2-7	TGTGCCAGCAGCCACGGACAGCGGTACTACGAGCAGTACTTC	CASSHGQRYYEQYF
TRBV27	-	-	TRBJ1-5	TGTGCCAGCACCACTGTCGAGTATAGCAATCAGCCCCAGCATTTT	CASTTVEYSNQPQHF
TRBV18	-	-	TRBJ1-1	TGTGCCAGCTCACCACCGGTTGGGGCGCCGAGCACTGAAGCTTTCTTT	CASSPPVGAPSTEAFF
TRBV6-5	TRBD1	once	TRBJ2-4	TGTGCCAGCAATCCGGGGGCCAGGGGGCAAAACATTCAGTACTTC	CASNPGARGQNIQYF
TRBV21-1	-	once	TRBJ1-2	TGTGCCAGCAGCAAAGGTGGGGGGATTGGTGGCTACACCTTC	CASSKGGGIGGYTF
TRBV6-5	-	-	TRBJ2-2	TGTGCCAGCTCTCACACCGGGGAGCTGTTTTTT	CASSHTGELFF
TRBV5-4	TRBD1	-	TRBJ1-1	TGTGCCAGCAGCTTGGGGCAGGGGGCGCGGGTGGGCACTGAAGCTTTCTTT	CASSLGQGARVGTEAFF
TRBV11-2	-	-	TRBJ2-7	TGTGCCAGCAGCTCCCCCCGGGTGAATACCTACGAGCAGTACTTC	CASSSPRVNTYEQYF
TRBV5-6	-	-	TRBJ2-7	TGTGCCAGCAGCGTATTAAACAGGCACTACGAGCAGTACTTC	CASSVLNRHYEQYF
TRBV6-5	-	-	TRBJ1-1	TGTGCCAGCAGTGGACCGGACAGTAGGAACACTGAAGCTTTCTTT	CASSGPDSRNTEAFF